This TCR beta chain was retrieved from a study of beta chain features in type 1 diabetes. Since all of the isolated RNA was reverse transcribed, expressed TCRB transcripts were what got sequenced. Profiled with immunoSEQ multiplex PCR; TCRdb holds only in-frame clones, not every one. The sample lists under 250,000 clones; 14% were seen once. A word on this clone: What it binds is not known.

Study-level points and caveats: PCR might pick shorter templates more often, in the same way for patients and controls. High-TCR-expressing cells could be over-represented by cDNA sequencing.

Germline CDR1 and CDR2: SGHDT and YYEEEE. The CDR3 loop spans 17 amino acids. Trimming cost V 4 bases and J 3 bases; bases outside gene matches: 14. The J gene is TRBJ2-7, the V gene TRBV5-6, with 9 nucleotides matching TRBD2. Sequencing input: naive CD4+ T cells from blood. The clonotype was recovered from a woman between 40 and 50 years old in good health. In DNA form, the CDR3 reads TGTGCCAGCAGCCCCTGGTTGGGTAGCGGGGGTTTCTACGAGCAGTACTTC. It encodes CASSPWLGSGGFYEQYF.